This T cell receptor beta chain was sequenced for a study of breast tumors, draining lymph nodes, adjacent tissues. Broader study findings: The data were judged consistent with most tumor T cells coming from lymph node and expanding in tumor. Tumor repertoires ranked between lymph nodes and nontumor tissue in diversity, with V and J gene preferences.

This clonotype was recorded many times. Antigen unknown. V was clipped by 3 bases and J by 6 bases; unmatched bases: 12. Looked up from germline, CDR1 is DFQATT and CDR2 is SNEGSKA (reference sequence). CDR3 size: 16 residues. The lymph nodes were axillary draining lymph nodes from breast cancer patients. TCRdb processed the multiplex PCR reads anew with MiXCR; each CDR3 protein has one entry. This table holds some 100,000 distinct CDR3 sequences, 21% found once. The chain combines TRBV20-1 with TRBJ2-1; 9 bases agree with TRBD2. The source of this sequence is a female donor with breast cancer. Some clones in this sample may be carry-over from other donors' samples. The sample comprised axillary lymph node tissue. Here the CDR3 DNA reads TGCAGTGCTAGGGGGGGCGGGGGGGCTGGGGTCAATGAGCAGTTCTTC. Translated: CSARGGGGAGVNEQFF.